This section outlines one T cell receptor (beta chain) sequence together with its context. Its antigen remains unidentified. Base qualities are missing; no much larger clone stands one base away. The entry originates in a study of cytomegalovirus exposure and HLA in healthy donors (dated by TCRdb to the late 2010s). Background on the whole study: An earlier analysis of roughly 630 of the donors reported 250 to 300 Gb of sequence data and 117 million unique TCR beta sequences from around 200 million T cells. Roughly 300 gigabases of sequencing data and tens of millions of unique TCR sequences were included in an early release covering about 700 HLA-typed donors. Of the 398 genotyped donors, 65% to 90% fell in the genetic ancestry cluster associated with self-reported Caucasian donors. The study aimed to test whether cataloging public T cell receptors could reveal signatures of past pathogen exposure. The study used immunosequencing to profile the T cell repertoires of around 600 subjects and linked those repertoires to cytomegalovirus serostatus. In addition to the first cohort of 666 subjects, a separate validation cohort of some 120 different subjects was used. To predict cytomegalovirus infection status, the study brought together high-throughput TCR immunosequencing, statistical association of individual TCRs with disease status, and machine learning. A later analysis re-examined previously published TCR beta repertoires from hundreds of donors and added high-resolution HLA genotyping to investigate patterns of TCR occurrence. The later analysis used no new phenotypic data to find candidate immune exposures, relying instead on TCR beta sequences and their occurrence across donors. In an earlier analysis of more than 550 of the donors, high-throughput TCR beta sequencing was used to judge whether each TCR beta V gene segment behaved as functional or pseudogenic. Alongside the repertoire data, information on donor age, sex, ethnicity and CMV serostatus was compiled. In a later genetic analysis, genome-wide SNP genotypes for about three fifths of the roughly 670 donors were used, and that subset was treated as a discovery cohort. Every repertoire in the discovery cohort had been generated on one and the same sequencing platform. HLA typing covered class I and class II loci at four-digit resolution. Typing coverage differed by locus: A, B, C, DRB1 and DQB1 were typed in roughly 620-630 donors, DQA1 in roughly 500, DPA1 in 606, and DPB1 in just under 490. Four to six DR-DQ haplotypes were handled as single units for association and clustering, since linkage in the cohort was strong. Across about 380 genotyped donors of the cohort, an average of roughly 250,000 unique TCR beta nucleotide sequences per donor were sequenced, and roughly 17% of those sequences were non-productive. General findings and caveats noted by the study authors: Some IMGT-functional V segments, including TRBV6-2 and TRBV6-3, could not be told apart with the 87-base-pair reads, so those segments were excluded. A cluster of highly shared sequence variants was judged likely to represent a technical artifact of the sequencing pipeline. Specific HLA alleles were associated with 15,000 to 20,000 TCR beta sequences at a false discovery rate of 0.05 in a later analysis. The classifier was reported to diagnose cytomegalovirus status with high specificity and sensitivity in both the original cohort and the validation cohort. Three of the identified cytomegalovirus-associated TCR beta chains were confirmed in vitro to be specific for cytomegalovirus antigens. An earlier analysis of around 540 of the donors showed that most TCR beta V segments appeared in productive rearrangements either about 90% or about 30% of the time, which broadly matched IMGT annotations. An association between a missense DCLRE1C variant and V-gene and J-gene trimming of TCR beta chains was found in a later genetic analysis and replicated in an independent cohort. Roughly uniform sequencing depth across donors was assumed in presence/absence analyses, although this assumption may not hold. A total of 150 to 200 TCR beta chains were listed by the study as associated with cytomegalovirus. A later analysis found that most CMV-associated TCR beta chains appeared HLA-restricted, with HLA associations seemingly driven largely by CMV exposure. In a later analysis, HLA-associated TCR beta chains showed more clonal expansion and lower generation probabilities than non-associated chains that were equally common. In a later analysis, the rate of TCR association differed among HLA loci, with DRB1 alleles having the most associated TCRs and HLA-C alleles having the fewest. CMV serostatus was the only immune exposure information available for the cohort. A later genetic analysis reported fewer N-insertions in productive TCRs among donors in an Asian-associated ancestry cluster than the 666-donor mean. Most TCR sequences were seen in very few donors, while some public TCRs were found in many individuals. Because some donors lacked HLA typing at each locus, the association tests relied only on the typed subset. When HLA alleles, especially DR and DQ, strongly co-occurred, attributing TCR associations to individual alleles was difficult. The authors suggested that the approach could potentially be generalized to other disease states and immunological phenotypes. A further reported finding was that TCR beta sequences accurately predicted the HLA-A and HLA-B alleles for most subjects in the first cohort. The cohort was sequenced for TCR beta chains only, and without alpha or paired-chain data the features that could be detected were limited. Correlated functional status among segregating V segments might reflect linkage disequilibrium, but an unknown experimental factor could not be ruled out. A later analysis reported that several top co-occurrence clusters appeared linked to parvovirus B19, influenza, CMV and Epstein-Barr virus. Because counts were too low, about 15 rarely observed V segments, including chromosome 9 orphons, were left out of the earlier analysis of several hundred of the donors.

The library was prepared using the immunoSEQ multiplex PCR assay. The multiplex PCR relied on a mix of 60 forward primers for TCR Vbeta segments and 13 reverse primers for TCR Jbeta segments. The CDR3 region of rearranged TCR beta genes was amplified from genomic DNA by a multiplex PCR assay. On the Illumina HiSeq System, the amplified TCR beta libraries were sequenced as 87-base-pair reads. From the authors' description of their analysis: A later analysis tallied about 77 million unique TCR beta chains across the approximately 670 repertoires, and roughly 11 million of those chains were shared by two or more donors. Raw reads were error-corrected and collapsed into unique sequences with a nearest-neighbor algorithm that merged closely related sequences to remove PCR and sequencing errors. Alignment of CDR3 sequences to IMGT reference sequences was used to assign V, D and J gene segments. For a sequence to be retained, a match of at least six nucleotides to both a V gene segment and a J gene segment was required. A rearrangement was called productive if the CDR3 had no stop codons and remained in frame with V and J, and every other rearrangement was called non-productive. Following IMGT convention, CDR3 was defined as the stretch from the second conserved V-encoded cysteine to the conserved J-encoded phenylalanine. In an earlier analysis of around 600 of the donors, sequences lacking an unambiguous match to a single V gene segment were excluded. In an earlier analysis of approximately 610 of the donors, V segments were called functional above 56.7% productive rearrangements and were called segregating when the between-donor standard deviation exceeded 5%. A statistical classification framework was developed to diagnose cytomegalovirus status using the catalog of TCR beta chain sequences. A later analysis assigned V and J genes by comparing TCR nucleotide sequences with IMGT/GENE-DB human TR gene sequences. The TCRdist pipeline was used in a later analysis to assign CDR3 sequences and most-parsimonious VDJ recombination scenarios. In a later analysis, every TCR beta chain was defined by the combination of its CDR3 amino acid sequence and its V-gene family, and reads without a unique V-gene family were dropped. As a way to deal with suspected cross-contamination and a sequencing artifact, a later analysis dropped hundreds of nucleotide sequences that were highly shared and had low generation probability. In a later analysis, a clonal expansion index was calculated for each public chain from normalized within-repertoire ranks of inferred template counts. In a later analysis, generation probabilities were computed using a VDJ recombination model fitted to out-of-frame rearrangements, and the results were checked against IGoR. A later analysis scored TCR-TCR, TCR-HLA and TCR-CMV co-occurrence with hypergeometric tests, applying a repertoire-size bias correction to TCR pairs. A later analysis estimated false discovery rates by permuting HLA or CMV assignments 20 times. In a later analysis, co-occurring TCRs were grouped with DBSCAN, and TCRdist sequence similarity was added when clustering was performed within HLA-allele-positive subsets. Co-occurrence clustering excluded repertoires with fewer than 30,000 or more than 120,000 public chains, plus five with anomalous nucleotide sharing. Here the immuneACCESS table is served through TCRdb, limited to in-frame sequences with V and J called. Missing clones are a known gap in these copies; in checked studies unresolved V genes cover under half, and the rest lacks a known reason. V and J calls plus clone size are reproduced from that table; the DNA served to infer D and trimming. A total of roughly 200,000 clones appear in this sample, 87% of them only once. The ten largest clones capture more than 1% of the sample.

CDR3 length: 13 amino acids, cysteine to phenylalanine. Only the CDR3 DNA stays, 39 bases, in frame from base 1. From the germline V gene (reference sequence), CDR1 is LNHDA and CDR2 is SQIVND. Trimming removed 1 base from V and 2 bases from J, leaving 6 bases between the germline ends. In total, roughly 710 healthy bone marrow donors made up the cohort. At the time of sampling, every cohort member was nominally healthy, though immune exposures that went unrecorded were likely present. The donor tested CMV seronegative and was one of the 352 seronegative cohort members. Each donor provided a peripheral blood sample, and peripheral blood mononuclear cells were used for TCR beta sequencing. The Qiagen DNeasy Blood Extraction Kit was used to extract genomic DNA from the blood cell samples.

This receptor was obtained from a boy aged 2 to 10 in good health and CMV-seronegative. Sequenced material: PBMCs. The chain is encoded by TRBV19 joined to TRBJ2-7, with a tentative D gene TRBD1 over 5 matching bases. At the DNA level, the sequence is TGTGCCAGTAGTATAGCACAGGCCTACGAGCAGTACTTC. Protein translation: CASSIAQAYEQYF. Reference TRBV19 and TRBJ2-7 proteins supply the regions before and after the CDR3; the full variable domain is: DGGITQSPKYLFRKEGQNVTLSCEQNLNHDAMYWYRQDPGQGLRLIYYSQIVNDFQKGDIAEGYSVSREKKESFPLTVTSAQKNPTAFYLCASSIAQAYEQYFGPGTRLTVT.